The sequence of this TCR beta chain was determined in a study of identical twins. Overall study results and limits: Invariant MAIT and iNKT cells are populations that could partly confound zero-insertion analyses.

Looked up from germline, CDR1 is SGHNT and CDR2 is YYREEE (reference sequence). The V gene lost 2 bases and the J gene lost 4 bases, with 9 bases spanning the gap. This CDR3 contains 14 residues. Template switching introduced a universal primer site, and the cDNA bore unique molecular identifiers. TCRdb re-derived calls from the 5' RACE reads in MiXCR, one entry per CDR3 protein. Here the sample spans roughly 480,000 distinct CDR3 sequences, approximately 25% being singletons. This clonotype appeared a few times. Its antigen remains unidentified. These same records also appear under a second study, on T cells expressing NK-cell markers.

Material: CD4+ T cells sorted from blood. The TCR was taken from a woman between 18 and 29 years old in good health. This chain uses TRBV5-4 with TRBJ1-4, with D possibly being TRBD1 (5 bases). As DNA, the CDR3 is TGTGCCAGCAGCTTTGACAGAAGTAATGAAAAACTGTTTTTT. As protein: CASSFDRSNEKLFF.